What follows describes a single TCR beta chain. Its antigen is undetermined. This sample stems from a study of cytomegalovirus exposure and HLA in healthy donors. Study context: Ancestry clustering placed 70% to 90% of 300 to 400 genotyped donors in the Caucasian-associated cluster. Overall study findings and caveats: For most subjects, TCR beta sequences were reported to predict HLA-A and HLA-B alleles with accuracy.

V dropped 6 bases and J dropped 2; count of bases not matched to a gene: 5. CDR1 is SGHDN and CDR2 is FVKESK in the germline V gene. This CDR3 comprises 15 residues. In the PCR, 60 Vbeta and 13 Jbeta primers were used. The assay was immunoSEQ multiplex PCR, and TCRdb's table has in-frame clones only and misses some. The sample contains fewer than 150,000 clones, roughly 73% of which appear only once. Sequences were obtained from PBMCs. This receptor was obtained from a human donor in good health. The chain employs TRBV14 and TRBJ1-3, with 9 bases that match TRBD1. The CDR3 spells CASSRTGGPGNTIYF. The CDR3 DNA follows: TGTGCCAGCAGTCGAACAGGGGGCCCTGGAAACACCATATATTTT. Full variable domain (rest looked up from reference TRBV14 and TRBJ1-3): EAGVTQFPSHSVIEKGQTVTLRCDPISGHDNLYWYRRVMGKEIKFLLHFVKESKQDESGMPNNRFLAERTGGTYSTLKVQPAELEDSGVYFCASSRTGGPGNTIYFGEGSWLTVV.